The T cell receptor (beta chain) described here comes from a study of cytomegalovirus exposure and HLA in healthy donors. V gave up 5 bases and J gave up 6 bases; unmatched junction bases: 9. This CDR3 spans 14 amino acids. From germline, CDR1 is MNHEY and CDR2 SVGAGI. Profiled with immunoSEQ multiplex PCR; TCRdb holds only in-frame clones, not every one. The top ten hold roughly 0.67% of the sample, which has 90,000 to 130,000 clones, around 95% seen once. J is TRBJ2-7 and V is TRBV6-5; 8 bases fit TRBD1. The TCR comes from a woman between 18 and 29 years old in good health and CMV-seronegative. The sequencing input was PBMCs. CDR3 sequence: CASSELTGESEQYF. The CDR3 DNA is TGTGCCAGCAGTGAATTGACAGGGGAAAGCGAGCAGTACTTC.